Shown below are 20 T cell receptor beta chains from a single sample sequenced in a study of memory CD4+ T cells and cytomegalovirus serostatus. The assay was immunoSEQ multiplex PCR, and TCRdb's table has in-frame clones only and misses some. The sample lists some 46,000 clones, 75% to 85% seen once, with around 1.1% in the top ten. The sort gate was single viable CD3+CD4+CD8-CD45RO+ cells for memory CD4+ T cells. The sequenced sample consisted of memory CD4+ T cells from blood. These receptors all stem from an adult in good health and CMV-seronegative.

V is TRBV7-5 and J is TRBJ2-1; TRBD2, the table's D call, was not compared with the DNA. TRBV7-5 is given as a pseudogene. This CDR3 spans 13 amino acids. The CDR3 is CASSATGVTEQFF. In DNA form, the CDR3 reads TGTGCCAGCAGCGCGACGGGGGTGACTGAGCAGTTCTTC.

The CDR3 sequence is CAIGLSYEQYF. DNA for the CDR3: TGTGCCATCGGACTCTCCTACGAGCAGTACTTC. This chain uses TRBV10-3 with TRBJ2-7; possibly TRBD2 for D (5 bases). V lost 8 bases and J 0 bases, leaving 5 bases between the germline ends. The CDR3 runs to 11 residues. CDR1 is ENHRY, CDR2 SYGVKD, per germline.

The genes are TRBV4-2 and TRBJ1-1; TRBD1 aligns across 8 bases. Germline values: CDR1 LGHNA, CDR2 YNFKEQ. The CDR3 consists of 16 residues. The V and J ends lost 2 bases and 1 base, in that order; junction bases with no gene match: 6. CDR3 nucleotide sequence: TGTGCCAGCAGCCAATTAAATACAGGGGGGAACACTGAAGCTTTCTTT. Encoded protein: CASSQLNTGGNTEAFF.

This clone was detected a few times. The rearrangement uses TRBV19 and TRBJ1-2, with TRBD1 identical over 8 bases. Germline V gene data show CDR1 as LNHDA and CDR2 as SQIVND (reference sequence). Losses at the gene ends were 1 base for V and 6 bases for J; bases not matched to a gene: 7. The length of the CDR3 is 15 residues. CDR3 protein: CASSIGSDRADGYTF. Written as DNA, the CDR3 is TGTGCCAGTAGTATAGGTTCGGACAGGGCTGATGGCTACACCTTC.

This clone was seen a few times. The chain combines TRBV18 with TRBJ1-2; TRBD1 is a possible D gene (6 bases). The CDR3 sequence is 17 residues long. V was pared by 6 bases and J by 9 bases, with 29 bases between. Germline CDR1 and CDR2: KGHSH and LQKENI. This CDR3 is CASSLPLTSPGQSSYTF. The CDR3 DNA reads TGTGCCAGCTCCTTACCGCTTACCTCGCCAGGACAGTCGAGCTACACCTTC.

The gene calls are TRBV6-1 and TRBJ2-1, with 12 bases identical to TRBD2. Germline CDR1 and CDR2: MNHNS and SASEGT. V lost 4 bases to trimming and J lost 6 bases; unmatched junction nucleotides: 7. The CDR3 is 16 amino acids. The CDR3 spells CASSGRPGLAGNEQFF. The CDR3, as DNA: TGTGCCAGCAGTGGAAGACCGGGACTAGCGGGCAATGAGCAGTTCTTC.

The chain combines TRBV25-1 with TRBJ2-5; unclear D gene. Trimming took off 5 bases at V and 0 bases at J, with 7 bases between the two ends. This CDR3 has 13 residues. The germline V gene has CDR1 MGHDK and CDR2 SYGVNS. DNA of the CDR3: TGTGCCAGCAGTTACTCGTACCAAGAGACCCAGTACTTC. Its protein is CASSYSYQETQYF.

The chain employs TRBV6-5 and TRBJ1-1; no clear D gene. This CDR3 has 15 residues. Germline V lookup: CDR1 MNHEY, CDR2 SVGAGI. V dropped 7 bases and J dropped 1 base, with 16 bases sitting between them. The CDR3 DNA reads TGTGCCAGCATCCCTTACGACCGAGGGAACACTGAAGCTTTCTTT. Amino acid sequence: CASIPYDRGNTEAFF.

The chain couples TRBV5-1 to TRBJ2-6; D is possibly TRBD1 (6 bases). Germline CDR1 and CDR2: SGHRS and YFSETQ. V was cut by 2 bases and J by 3 bases, with 9 bases left in between. The CDR3 loop spans 15 amino acids. Here the CDR3 DNA reads TGCGCCAGCAGCTTACAGGGTCTTGGGGCCAACGTCCTGACTTTC. Translated, it gives CASSLQGLGANVLTF.

The chain links TRBV7-9 to TRBJ2-5, with 8 nucleotides matching TRBD2. Germline lookup yields CDR1 SEHNR and CDR2 FQNEAQ (reference sequence). The CDR3 length is 14 residues. With V trimmed by 11 bases and J by 4 bases, 12 bases remained unmatched. The CDR3 here is CAVASGSGSETQYF. DNA of the CDR3: TGTGCCGTCGCGAGCGGGAGTGGGTCAGAGACCCAGTACTTC.

V gene TRBV28 combines with J gene TRBJ1-6; D call uncertain. The length of the CDR3 is 13 residues. Germline lookup yields CDR1 MDHEN and CDR2 SYDVKM. Trimming removed 6 bases from V and 0 bases from J, with 3 bases in between. The CDR3 spells CASRPSYNSPLHF. CDR3 DNA sequence: TGTGCCAGCAGACCCTCCTATAATTCACCCCTCCACTTT.

The chain combines TRBV6-6 with TRBJ1-1; tentative D call: TRBD1 (5 bases). The CDR3 consists of 14 residues. Germline CDR1 MNHNY, CDR2 SVGAGI (reference sequence). The V gene lost 2 bases and the J gene lost 3 bases, with 10 bases spanning the gap. In DNA, the CDR3 is TGTGCCAGCAGTTACCTCAGGGCCGACACTGAAGCTTTCTTT. Amino acid sequence: CASSYLRADTEAFF.

The J gene is TRBJ2-7, the V gene TRBV4-1, with 10 bases fitting TRBD2. Per germline, CDR1 MGHRA and CDR2 YSYEKL. V lost 4 bases to trimming and J lost 2 bases; unmatched junction nucleotides: 8. CDR3 length: 16 amino acids. CDR3 nucleotides: TGCGCCAGCAGCCGCTCGATACTAGCGGGGACCTACGAGCAGTACTTC. This gives the protein CASSRSILAGTYEQYF.

The chain couples TRBV7-2 to TRBJ2-2, with D unresolved. The CDR3 has 13 amino acids. V was shortened by 2 bases and J by 4 bases, with 5 bases between the two germline ends. CDR1 SGHTA and CDR2 FQGNSA come from the germline V gene. CDR3 bases: TGTGCCAGCAGCTTATTAGGCACCGGGGAGCTGTTTTTT. The encoded protein is CASSLLGTGELFF.

The chain uses TRBV5-4 and TRBJ2-3; 7 positions agree with TRBD1. The CDR3 runs 15 residues. Per germline, CDR1 SGHNT and CDR2 YYREEE (reference sequence). Trimming took 4 bases from V and 3 from J; bases not matched to a gene: 8. In DNA, the CDR3 is TGTGCCAGCAGCCTCCGGGACAGTACAACAGATACGCAGTATTTT. It specifies CASSLRDSTTDTQYF. The variable domain in full, completed from reference TRBV5-4 and TRBJ2-3, reads ETGVTQSPTHLIKTRGQQVTLRCSSQSGHNTVSWYQQALGQGPQFIFQYYREEENGRGNFPPRFSGLQFPNYSSELNVNALELDDSALYLCASSLRDSTTDTQYFGPGTRLTVL.

The rearrangement links TRBV10-3 to TRBJ1-4, with D possibly matching TRBD1 (5 bases). Per germline, CDR1 ENHRY and CDR2 SYGVKD. Trimming removed 10 bases from V and 4 bases from J, with 10 bases in between. The CDR3 is 12 amino acids. Here the CDR3 DNA reads TGTGCCACGCGACAGTATAATGAAAAACTGTTTTTT. Translated, it gives CATRQYNEKLFF.

This clone has a single count. The chain employs TRBV25-1 and TRBJ1-2; 10 bases line up with TRBD1. Germline CDR1 MGHDK, CDR2 SYGVNS. V was pared by 6 bases and J by 8 bases, with 9 bases of the junction left unmatched. This CDR3 region has 14 residues. CDR3 bases: TGTGCCAGCAGAATGACCGGGACAGGGGACGGCTACACCTTC. This translates into CASRMTGTGDGYTF.

This clone was observed a few times. This chain connects TRBV6-1 to TRBJ2-2; D unclear. The V and J ends lost 11 bases and 3 bases respectively, with 13 bases between them. This CDR3 contains 13 residues. Germline values: CDR1 MNHNS, CDR2 SASEGT. CDR3 sequence (DNA): TGTGCCTCCGCCAGGTCATACACCGGGGAGCTGTTTTTT. Its translation is CASARSYTGELFF.

The gene calls are TRBV5-6 and TRBJ2-2; 7 positions agree with TRBD2. Germline V gives CDR1 SGHDT, CDR2 YYEEEE. This CDR3 contains 15 residues. J lost 5 bases, V lost 2 bases, and 6 bases had no gene match. This CDR3 is CASSFVAGKTGELFF. The CDR3 region has the DNA TGTGCCAGCAGCTTCGTAGCGGGTAAAACCGGGGAGCTGTTTTTT.

V and J are TRBV7-3 and TRBJ2-1; 7 positions match TRBD2. Germline V gene data show CDR1 as SGHTA and CDR2 as FQGTGA. The CDR3 runs to 13 residues. J was trimmed by 9 bases and V by 2 bases; bases with no gene match: 4. The CDR3 region has the DNA TGTGCCAGCAGCTTAGGCGGGAGCGCTGAGCAGTTCTTC. Residues: CASSLGGSAEQFF. Variable domain in full (rest from reference TRBV7-3 and TRBJ2-1): GAGVSQTPSNKVTEKGKYVELRCDPISGHTALYWYRQSLGQGPEFLIYFQGTGAADDSGLPNDRFFAVRPEGSVSTLKIQRTERGDSAVYLCASSLGGSAEQFFGPGTRLTVL.